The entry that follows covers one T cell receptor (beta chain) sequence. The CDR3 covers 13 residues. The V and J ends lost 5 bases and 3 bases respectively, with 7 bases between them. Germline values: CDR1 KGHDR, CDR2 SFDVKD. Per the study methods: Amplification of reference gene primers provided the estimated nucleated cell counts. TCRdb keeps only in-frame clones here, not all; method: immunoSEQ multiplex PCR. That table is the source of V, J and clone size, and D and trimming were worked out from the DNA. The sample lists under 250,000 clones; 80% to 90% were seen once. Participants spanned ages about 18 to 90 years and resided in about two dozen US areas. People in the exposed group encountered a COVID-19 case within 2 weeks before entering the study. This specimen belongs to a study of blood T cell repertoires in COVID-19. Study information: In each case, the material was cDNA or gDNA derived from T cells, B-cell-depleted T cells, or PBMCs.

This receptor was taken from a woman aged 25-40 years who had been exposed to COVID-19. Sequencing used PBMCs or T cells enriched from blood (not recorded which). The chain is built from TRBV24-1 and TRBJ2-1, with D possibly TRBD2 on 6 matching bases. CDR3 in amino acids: CATSAGSYNEQFF. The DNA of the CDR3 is TGTGCCACCAGTGCCGGGAGCTACAATGAGCAGTTCTTC.